Below, 2 T cell receptor beta chains from the same sample are listed, as sequenced in a study of blood T cell repertoires in COVID-19. Only in-frame clones appear in the TCRdb table, and some are missing; sequencing was by immunoSEQ multiplex PCR. The table shows approximately 440,000 clones, with more than 70% occurring only once. Sequenced input: peripheral blood. Receptors were obtained from a woman aged 50 to 65 with COVID-19, enrolled during active disease.

This clone came up once. J is TRBJ1-3 and V is TRBV2, with D hard to call. Trimming cost V 0 bases and J 2 bases, with 8 bases left between them. Germline V gene lookup returns CDR1 SNHLY and CDR2 FYNNEI. CDR3 length equals 15 residues. CDR3 in DNA: TGTGCCAGCAGTGAAGCGCAGATGCCTGGAAACACCATATATTTT. Its translation is CASSEAQMPGNTIYF.

The chain uses TRBV7-9 and TRBJ2-7, with D perhaps TRBD1 (5 bases). CDR1 and CDR2 (germline): SEHNR, FQNEAQ (reference sequence). The CDR3 loop spans 14 amino acids. Between the trimmed V and J ends, which lost 3 bases and 3 bases, there was a span of 12 bases. As DNA, the CDR3 is TGTGCCAGCAGCTTCTCAGGGTTTCACTACGAGCAGTACTTC. It is translated as CASSFSGFHYEQYF.